Following are 20 T cell receptor beta chains from one sample sequenced in a study of OX40 agonist ivuxolimab in advanced cancers. Assay used: immunoSEQ multiplex PCR; TCRdb lists only in-frame clones, some missing. This table has over 30,000 clones, about nine tenths appearing once. Sample: CD4+ or CD8+ T cells sorted from blood, taken in a trial of the OX40 agonist ivuxolimab. These receptors were obtained from an adult with an advanced solid tumor such as melanoma, head and neck, liver or kidney cancer.

The J gene is TRBJ2-1, the V gene TRBV2, with TRBD2 as a possible D gene (5 bases). Germline lookup yields CDR1 SNHLY and CDR2 FYNNEI. The CDR3 consists of 12 residues. V shed 2 bases and J shed 14 bases, with 13 bases lying between them. The CDR3 loop is CASSESGEEEFF. The CDR3 DNA sequence: TGTGCCAGCAGTGAAAGCGGTGAGGAAGAGTTCTTC. The full variable domain, in which reference TRBV2 and TRBJ2-1 provide the parts outside the CDR3, is EPEVTQTPSHQVTQMGQEVILRCVPISNHLYFYWYRQILGQKVEFLVSFYNNEISEKSEIFDDQFSVERPDGSNFTLKIRSTKLEDSAMYFCASSESGEEEFFGPGTRLTVL.

The gene calls are TRBV7-6 and TRBJ1-5; no clear D. The germline V gene encodes CDR1 SGHVS and CDR2 FNYEAQ. The CDR3 contains 16 residues. Between the trimmed V and J ends, which lost 5 bases and 1 base, there was a span of 15 bases. In nucleotides, the CDR3 is TGTGCCAGCAGCCGAATTCACGGAGAGAGCAATCAGCCCCAGCATTTT. Translation gives CASSRIHGESNQPQHF. The full variable domain, with the rest looked up from reference TRBV7-6 and TRBJ1-5, is GAGVSQSPRYKVTKRGQDVALRCDPISGHVSLYWYRQALGQGPEFLTYFNYEAQQDKSGLPNDRFSAERPEGSISTLTIQRTEQRDSAMYRCASSRIHGESNQPQHFGDGTRLSIL.

The J gene is TRBJ1-5, the V gene TRBV27, with 7 nucleotides matching TRBD1. The CDR3 sequence is 15 residues long. The ends lost 5 bases at V and 0 bases at J; junction bases unmatched: 4. Germline lookup yields CDR1 MNHEY and CDR2 SMNVEV (reference sequence). The CDR3 sequence: CASSPGQPSNQPQHF. CDR3 DNA sequence: TGTGCCAGCAGTCCGGGACAGCCTAGCAATCAGCCCCAGCATTTT.

V is TRBV18 and J is TRBJ2-7; D is possibly TRBD1 (5 bases). Germline V gene data show CDR1 as KGHSH and CDR2 as LQKENI. Trimming left V 8 bases short and J 5 bases short, with 16 bases between. This CDR3 comprises 13 residues. The DNA for the CDR3 is TGTGCCAGCGCTGGGCAGGGATGGAACGAGCAGTACTTC. Protein product: CASAGQGWNEQYF.

CDR3: CASSQDPLSGALPYEQYF. Here the CDR3 DNA reads TGTGCCAGCAGCCAAGATCCCCTTAGCGGGGCGCTACCCTACGAGCAGTACTTC. The rearrangement uses TRBV14 and TRBJ2-7; 8 bases are a match to TRBD2. The CDR3 contains 18 residues. Germline CDR1 is SGHDN and CDR2 is FVKESK. Unmatched junction bases numbered 12, after V lost 0 bases and J lost 2 bases.

This chain uses TRBV9 with TRBJ2-5; 8 bases are a match to TRBD1. The J call may be mistaken, given a closer DNA end match to TRBJ2-7. The CDR3 has 17 amino acids. In germline, CDR1 is SGDLS, CDR2 YYNGEE. CDR3 in amino acids: CASSDRETGDSFYEQYF. In DNA, the CDR3 is TGTGCCAGCAGCGACCGAGAGACAGGGGACTCCTTCTACGAGCAGTACTTC.

The chain has TRBV30 and TRBJ1-2; TRBD1 might be the D (6 bases). V lost 1 base and J 3 bases, leaving 12 bases between the germline ends. This CDR3 contains 14 residues. Germline lookup yields CDR1 GTSNPN and CDR2 SVGIG (reference sequence). DNA of the CDR3: TGTGCCTGGAGTGGACCGGGGGCCTACTATGGCTACACCTTC. The encoded protein is CAWSGPGAYYGYTF.

This clone has more than one count but fewer than ten. This rearrangement joins TRBV27 to TRBJ2-7; D uncertain. CDR1 and CDR2 (germline): MNHEY, SMNVEV (reference sequence). With 6 bases removed from V and 0 bases from J, the gap between germline ends came to 6 bases. This CDR3 is built from 12 residues. The CDR3 is CASSPSSYEQYF. The CDR3 bases are TGTGCCAGCAGCCCGAGCTCCTACGAGCAGTACTTC.

This rearrangement joins TRBV28 to TRBJ2-3; a possible D gene is TRBD1 (6 bases). V lost 5 bases to trimming and J lost 4 bases, with 25 bases between them. Germline CDR1 reads MDHEN; CDR2 reads SYDVKM. The CDR3 runs to 18 residues. The CDR3 is CASSPQQGRGAEADTQYF. The DNA for the CDR3 is TGTGCCAGCAGTCCCCAACAGGGAAGAGGAGCGGAGGCAGATACGCAGTATTTT. Full variable domain (rest looked up from reference TRBV28 and TRBJ2-3): DVKVTQSSRYLVKRTGEKVFLECVQDMDHENMFWYRQDPGLGLRLIYFSYDVKMKEKGDIPEGYSVSREKKERFSLILESASTNQTSMYLCASSPQQGRGAEADTQYFGPGTRLTVL.

V gene TRBV9 combines with J gene TRBJ2-1; 16 bases fit TRBD2. This CDR3 is built from 21 residues. The trim removed 3 bases at V and 3 bases at J, leaving 15 bases unmatched. The germline V gene encodes CDR1 SGDLS and CDR2 YYNGEE. This chain's CDR3 is CASSAYPGLAGGSGGYNEQFF. For the CDR3, the DNA is TGTGCCAGCAGCGCGTACCCGGGACTAGCGGGAGGGTCCGGGGGCTACAATGAGCAGTTCTTC.

The chain employs TRBV5-4 and TRBJ2-7, with a tentative D call TRBD2 (5 bases). Germline V gives CDR1 SGHNT, CDR2 YYREEE (reference sequence). The CDR3 is made up of 15 amino acids. V was clipped by 0 bases and J by 5 bases, with 15 bases between them. DNA for the CDR3: TGTGCCAGCAGCTTGGGTCTAGCCAGTCTGGACGAGCAGTACTTC. This sequence encodes CASSLGLASLDEQYF.

The chain combines TRBV9 with TRBJ2-2, with 8 bases fitting TRBD2. The CDR3 contains 15 residues. CDR1 SGDLS and CDR2 YYNGEE come from the germline V gene. The trim removed 2 bases at V and 0 bases at J, leaving 0 bases unmatched. The CDR3, as DNA: TGTGCCAGCAGCGTCGGGGGGGCGAACACCGGGGAGCTGTTTTTT. It yields the protein CASSVGGANTGELFF.

The J gene is TRBJ1-1, the V gene TRBV5-1; TRBD1 is a possible D gene (5 bases). CDR1 is SGHRS and CDR2 is YFSETQ in the germline V gene. V lost 0 bases to trimming and J lost 1 base, with 10 bases between them. This CDR3 has 15 amino acids. The CDR3: CASSLEGLGNTEAFF. The DNA of the CDR3 is TGCGCCAGCAGCTTGGAGGGGCTGGGGAACACTGAAGCTTTCTTT.

V gene TRBV6-1 combines with J gene TRBJ2-5, with D perhaps given as TRBD1 or TRBD2 (5 bases each). Germline assignment: CDR1 MNHNS and CDR2 SASEGT. With 6 bases removed from V and 5 bases from J, the gap between germline ends came to 13 bases. The CDR3 sequence is 13 residues long. The CDR3 coding sequence is TGTGCCAGCAGGGGGACCGCGGCTGAGACCCAGTACTTC. Translation gives CASRGTAAETQYF.

The chain carries TRBV7-9 and TRBJ1-2, with no clear D. V was shortened by 5 bases and J by 0 bases, with 19 bases between the two germline ends. The CDR3 has 17 residues. Germline V gene lookup returns CDR1 SEHNR and CDR2 FQNEAQ (reference sequence). The CDR3 DNA reads TGTGCCAGCAGCCTCACCCGGGCACCAGGAGCTAACTATGGCTACACCTTC. Amino acid sequence: CASSLTRAPGANYGYTF.

The V call is TRBV14, the J call TRBJ2-7, with TRBD2 matching 9 bases. Germline CDR1 SGHDN, CDR2 FVKESK. The J segment lost 5 bases and the V segment lost 6 bases, leaving 11 bases of the junction unmatched. This CDR3 comprises 15 residues. The CDR3, as DNA: TGTGCCAGCAGTCCAGGGGTAGCGGGGGTTAACGAGCAGTACTTC. Translating gives CASSPGVAGVNEQYF.

V usage is TRBV21-1 and J usage is TRBJ1-4; TRBD1, the table's D call, lacks a check against the DNA. TRBV21-1 has pseudogene status. The CDR3 runs to 16 residues. CDR3 sequence: CASSRQTGTELEKLFF. CDR3 bases: TGTGCCAGCAGCAGACAAACCGGGACAGAACTTGAAAAACTGTTTTTT.

The V call is TRBV6-6, the J call TRBJ2-5, with unresolved D. CDR1 is MNHNY and CDR2 is SVGAGI in the germline V gene (reference sequence). This CDR3 is built from 16 residues. Trimming cost V 0 bases and J 5 bases, with 16 bases left between them. The DNA of the CDR3 is TGTGCCAGCAGTTACTCCCATGCTAGAATCGCGGAGACCCAGTACTTC. Encoded protein: CASSYSHARIAETQYF.

The chain links TRBV6-1 to TRBJ2-5, with 14 bases lining up with TRBD2. With 6 bases clipped from V and 5 bases from J, the junction kept 2 bases outside the gene matches. The germline CDR1 and CDR2 sequences are MNHNS and SASEGT. The CDR3 extends over 14 amino acids. In DNA form, the CDR3 reads TGTGCCAGCAGGACTAGCGGGGGGGTGGAGACCCAGTACTTC. Translation gives CASRTSGGVETQYF.

The chain combines TRBV11-3 with TRBJ2-2, with TRBD1 identical over 7 bases. Germline CDR1 reads SGHNT; CDR2 reads YENEEA. V was clipped by 1 base and J by 0 bases; unmatched bases: 8. This CDR3 has 18 amino acids. In DNA, the CDR3 is TGTGCCAGCAGCTTAGCCCCGGGACAGCGCGCGAACACCGGGGAGCTGTTTTTT. Translation gives CASSLAPGQRANTGELFF.